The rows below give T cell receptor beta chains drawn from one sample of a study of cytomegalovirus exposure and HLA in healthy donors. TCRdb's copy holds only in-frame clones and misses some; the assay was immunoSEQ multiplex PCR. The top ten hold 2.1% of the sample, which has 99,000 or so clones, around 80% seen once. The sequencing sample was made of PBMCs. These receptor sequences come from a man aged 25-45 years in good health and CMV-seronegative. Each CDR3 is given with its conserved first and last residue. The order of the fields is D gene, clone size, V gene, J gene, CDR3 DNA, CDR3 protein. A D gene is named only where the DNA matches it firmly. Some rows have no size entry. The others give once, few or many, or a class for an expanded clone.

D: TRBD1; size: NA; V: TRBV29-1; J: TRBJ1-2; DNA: TGCAGCGTTTGGGACAGGGGGGAATATGGCTACACCTTC; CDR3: CSVWDRGEYGYTF
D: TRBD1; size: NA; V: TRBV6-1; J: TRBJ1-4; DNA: TGTGCCAGCAGTATCCACAGGGGCGAGAATGAAAAACTGTTTTTT; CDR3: CASSIHRGENEKLFF
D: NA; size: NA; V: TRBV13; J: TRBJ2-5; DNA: TGTGCCAGCAGCTTTCCAGGGTCTCCGGGGACCCAGTACTTC; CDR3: CASSFPGSPGTQYF
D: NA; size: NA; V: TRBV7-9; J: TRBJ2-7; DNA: TGTGCCAGCAGCCCCCGGAGTTCCTACGAGCAGTACTTC; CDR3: CASSPRSSYEQYF
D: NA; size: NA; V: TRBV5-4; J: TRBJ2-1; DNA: TGTGCCAGCAGCCCACCCCGGGGGGCATTGGGCAATGAGCAGTTCTTC; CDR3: CASSPPRGALGNEQFF
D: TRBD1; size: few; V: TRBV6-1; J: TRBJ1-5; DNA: TGTGCCAGCAGTGAGGTGACAGGGGACAATCAGCCCCAGCATTTT; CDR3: CASSEVTGDNQPQHF
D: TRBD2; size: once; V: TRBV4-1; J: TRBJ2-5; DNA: TGCGCCAGCAGCCAAGCTGCTAGCGGGAGCTCAGAGACCCAGTACTTC; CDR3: CASSQAASGSSETQYF
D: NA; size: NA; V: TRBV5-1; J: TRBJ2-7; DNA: TGCGCCAGCAGCTCCCGCGAGAACGAGCAGTACTTC; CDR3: CASSSRENEQYF
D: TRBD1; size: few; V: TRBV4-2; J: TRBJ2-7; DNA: TGTGCCAGCAGCCAAGGGCTATTGGGGACAGAACCCGAGCAGTACTTC; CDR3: CASSQGLLGTEPEQYF
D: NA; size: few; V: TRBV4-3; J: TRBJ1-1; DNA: TGCGCCAGCAGCCAAGGACAGGCGAACACTGAAGCTTTCTTT; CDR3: CASSQGQANTEAFF
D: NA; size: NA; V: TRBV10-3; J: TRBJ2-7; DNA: TGTGCCATCAGCCGTGGGGGGGCGCGGCGAGGGCGAGAGGAAGGGGAGCAGTACTTC; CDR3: CAISRGGARRGREEGEQYF
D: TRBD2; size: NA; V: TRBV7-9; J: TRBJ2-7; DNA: TGTGCCAGCACCACTGTGGGACGGCGGGAGTGGGGCGAGCAGTACTTC; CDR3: CASTTVGRREWGEQYF
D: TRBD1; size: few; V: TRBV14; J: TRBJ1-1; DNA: TGTGCCAGCAGCCCAATCGGACAGGGAGCGCGGACTGAAGCTTTCTTT; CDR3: CASSPIGQGARTEAFF
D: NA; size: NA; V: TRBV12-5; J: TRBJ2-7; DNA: TGTGCTAGTGGTTTGGACAGGGAGGAGCAGTACTTC; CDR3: CASGLDREEQYF
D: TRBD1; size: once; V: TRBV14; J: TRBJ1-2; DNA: TGTGCCAGCAGCCAAGTCGGGACAGGGATTCTCGGAGGCTACACCTTC; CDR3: CASSQVGTGILGGYTF
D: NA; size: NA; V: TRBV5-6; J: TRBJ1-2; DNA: TGTGCCAGCGGGGGAGGTGGGGGGGCCTCGGACTATGGCTACACCTTC; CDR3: CASGGGGGASDYGYTF
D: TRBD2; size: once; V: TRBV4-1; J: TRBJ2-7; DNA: TGCGCCAGCAGCCAAGAGTCGACTAGCGGGAGCTACGAGCAGTACTTC; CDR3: CASSQESTSGSYEQYF
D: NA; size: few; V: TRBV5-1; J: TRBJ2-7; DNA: TGCGCCAGCAGCTTGACAAGTACGTCCTACGAGCAGTACTTC; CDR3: CASSLTSTSYEQYF
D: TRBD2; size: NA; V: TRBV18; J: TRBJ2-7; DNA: TGTGCCAGCTCACCACCGCCTAGCGGGAGTAACCACGAGCAGTACTTC; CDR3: CASSPPPSGSNHEQYF
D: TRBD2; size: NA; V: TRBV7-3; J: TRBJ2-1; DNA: TGTGCCAGCAGCTTATCGGCGGGAGGGCCAAGTAGTGAGCAGTTCTTC; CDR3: CASSLSAGGPSSEQFF
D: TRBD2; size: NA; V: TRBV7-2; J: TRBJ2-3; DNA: TGTGCCAGCAGTTTTAAGCTAGCGGGAGGAGCAGATACGCAGTATTTT; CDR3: CASSFKLAGGADTQYF
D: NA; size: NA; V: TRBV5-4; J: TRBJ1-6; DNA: TGTGCCAGCAGCTTGGCGGTAGGGGATTCACCCCTCCACTTT; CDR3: CASSLAVGDSPLHF
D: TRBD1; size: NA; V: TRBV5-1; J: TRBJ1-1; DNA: TGCGCCAGCAGCCTTGGGACAGGGGGCACTGAAGCTTTCTTT; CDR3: CASSLGTGGTEAFF
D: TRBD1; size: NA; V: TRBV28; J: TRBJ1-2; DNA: TGTGCCAGCAGCCGGGACAGGGTCTATGGCTACACCTTC; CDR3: CASSRDRVYGYTF
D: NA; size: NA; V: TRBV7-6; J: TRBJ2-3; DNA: TGTGCCAGCAGCTTAGGTTCTAGCAGTAGCACAGATACGCAGTATTTT; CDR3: CASSLGSSSSTDTQYF
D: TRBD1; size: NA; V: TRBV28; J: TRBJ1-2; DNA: TGTGCCAGCAGTTTCGGGACAGGGGGCGTGGACTATGGCTACACCTTC; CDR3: CASSFGTGGVDYGYTF
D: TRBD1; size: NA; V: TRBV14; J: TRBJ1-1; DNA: TGTGCCAGCAGCCCACAGGGGCAGGGGAACACTGAAGCTTTCTTT; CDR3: CASSPQGQGNTEAFF
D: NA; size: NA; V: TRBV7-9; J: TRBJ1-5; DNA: TGTGCCAGCGACATGGGGACTCATCAGCCCCAGCATTTT; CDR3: CASDMGTHQPQHF
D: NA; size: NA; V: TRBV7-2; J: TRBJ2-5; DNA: TGTGCCAGCAGCTCCGCGGAGACCCAGTACTTC; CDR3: CASSSAETQYF
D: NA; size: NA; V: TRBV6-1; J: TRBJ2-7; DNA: TGTGCCAGCAGTGAAAGGGGGACAATTCCCTACGAGCAGTACTTC; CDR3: CASSERGTIPYEQYF
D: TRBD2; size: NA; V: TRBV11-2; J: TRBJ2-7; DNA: TGTGCCAGCAAACTAGCGGGCCCCTACGAGCAGTACTTC; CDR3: CASKLAGPYEQYF